This entry is about one T cell receptor (beta chain). The entry originates in a study of shared clonotypes between healthy human individuals. Germline CDR1 MGHRA, CDR2 YSYEKL. After removal of 0 bases from V and 5 bases from J, the junction contained 5 bases not matched to a gene. This CDR3 has 16 residues. TCRdb's table, derived via immunoSEQ multiplex PCR, lists solely in-frame clones and lacks some. The sample has approximately 2,300,000 clones, 80% to 95% seen once. Sequenced: naive CD4+ T cells from PBMCs. Subset indicated: CD45RA+ positively selected. This clonotype was obtained from a man younger than 35 in good health. Some clones in this sample may be carry-over from other donors' samples. V is TRBV4-1 and J is TRBJ2-2; 8 bases fit TRBD1. CDR3 in amino acids: CASSQERQGLTGELFF. For the CDR3, the DNA is TGCGCCAGCAGCCAAGAAAGACAGGGGCTGACCGGGGAGCTGTTTTTT.